This TCR beta chain was recovered during a study of graft-versus-host responses after intestinal transplantation. Study as a whole: Multivisceral, liver-intestinal, or isolated intestinal grafts went to recipients. All recipients were given anti-thymocyte globulin induction, and tacrolimus and steroids were then administered for three to four years. Study-level findings and limits: Among recipient marrow samples, GvH clones were found; some appeared first in ileum or blood. Allografts carried high graft-versus-host to host-versus-graft clonal ratios in patients having graft-donor T cell macrochimerism.

Germline V gene data show CDR1 as SGHTA and CDR2 as FQGNSA. J lost 4 bases, V lost 7 bases, and 11 bases had no gene match. CDR3 length: 15 amino acids. The data were produced by immunoSEQ multiplex PCR, yet TCRdb's version contains in-frame clones alone and is incomplete. The table has roughly 17,000 clones, around 82% seen once. Remarks on this clone: The antigen remains undetermined.

Graft material was processed, releasing intraepithelial and lamina propria lymphocytes. V usage is TRBV7-2 and J usage is TRBJ2-5, with 8 bases lining up with TRBD1. Material: ileum tissue, obtained 17 days after transplant. This clonotype was sampled from a human patient who received an intestinal transplant, so some T cells may come from the graft donor. DNA of the CDR3: TGTGCCAGCACCACCACAGGGGGGTACTTAGAGACCCAGTACTTC. Protein: CASTTTGGYLETQYF.